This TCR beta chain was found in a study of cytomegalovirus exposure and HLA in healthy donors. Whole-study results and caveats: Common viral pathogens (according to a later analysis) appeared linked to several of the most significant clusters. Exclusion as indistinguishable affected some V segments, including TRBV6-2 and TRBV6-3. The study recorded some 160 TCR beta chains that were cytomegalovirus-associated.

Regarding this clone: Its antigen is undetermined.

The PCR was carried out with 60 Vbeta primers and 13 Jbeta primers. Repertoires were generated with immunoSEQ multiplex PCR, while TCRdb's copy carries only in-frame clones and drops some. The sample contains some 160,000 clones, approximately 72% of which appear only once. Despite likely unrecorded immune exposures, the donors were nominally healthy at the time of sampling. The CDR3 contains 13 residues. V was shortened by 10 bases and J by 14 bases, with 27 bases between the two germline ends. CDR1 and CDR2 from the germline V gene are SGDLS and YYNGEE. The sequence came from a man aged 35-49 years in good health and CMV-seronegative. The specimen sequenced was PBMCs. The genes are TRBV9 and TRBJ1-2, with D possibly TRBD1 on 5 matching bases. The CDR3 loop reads CAGGTGPHEVLTF. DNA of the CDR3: TGTGCCGGGGGGACCGGGCCCCACGAGGTTTTGACCTTC.